This TCR beta chain came from a study of Graves' ophthalmopathy and Graves' hyperthyroidism. The hyperthyroidism patients, aged 18 to 65, had been newly diagnosed, with under 2 months' duration. Per the germline V gene, CDR1 is MNHEY and CDR2 is SVGEGT. V lost 1 base and J lost 8, with 15 bases in between. This CDR3 spans 14 amino acids. General study points: Among expanded thyroid clonotypes above 0.001 frequency, most also occurred in blood. Predictions made by the model for ophthalmopathy progression reached 65% to 71% sensitivity and around 72% specificity.

This clonotype came up many times. Its antigen is undetermined. Using RNA transcripts, the TCR beta CDR3 regions were amplified. HTBI primers were used in a first-round RT-PCR, which preceded a second-round multiplex PCR. TCRdb re-called the multiplex PCR reads through MiXCR, storing one row per CDR3 protein. The sample lists hundreds of thousands of distinct CDR3 sequences, more than 20% occurring once. V usage is TRBV6-2 or TRBV6-3 and J usage is TRBJ2-7; D may be TRBD1 or TRBD2 (5 bases each). The clonotype was recovered from a woman aged 18-30 years with stable Graves' hyperthyroidism. Sequencing was performed on peripheral blood. The CDR3 region is CASSYWPGPTQQYF. DNA for the CDR3: TGTGCCAGCAGTTACTGGCCGGGACCTACACAGCAGTACTTC.